These 32 T cell receptor beta chains were all obtained from the same sample, sequenced in a study of blood T cell repertoires in COVID-19. The method was immunoSEQ multiplex PCR; TCRdb's version includes in-frame clones alone and lacks a portion of them. The sample includes hundreds of thousands of clones, just under 90% of them seen just once. The sample consisted of PBMCs or T cells enriched from blood (not recorded which). All receptors come from a woman aged 45 to 65 who had been exposed to COVID-19.

This clone was seen only a few times. The chain combines TRBV19 with TRBJ1-5, with 10 bases aligning to TRBD1. Germline V gene sequence: CDR1 LNHDA, CDR2 SQIVND (reference sequence). The CDR3 contains 17 residues. Trimming took 8 bases from V and 6 from J; bases not matched to a gene: 16. CDR3 amino acids: CASHDPRDRGGFQPQHF. The CDR3 bases are TGTGCCAGTCACGACCCCCGGGACAGGGGAGGTTTTCAGCCCCAGCATTTT.

The chain is built from TRBV5-4 and TRBJ2-6, with 7 bases that match TRBD1. CDR3 size: 16 residues. The V gene end was trimmed by 3 bases and the J gene end by 0 bases; junction bases not matched to a gene: 3. Per the germline V gene, CDR1 is SGHNT and CDR2 is YYREEE (reference sequence). CDR3 DNA sequence: TGTGCCAGCAGCTCGGGGACAGCCTCTGGGGCCAACGTCCTGACTTTC. Amino acid sequence: CASSSGTASGANVLTF.

This chain uses TRBV30 with TRBJ1-1; D may be TRBD1 (6 bases). The CDR3 covers 12 residues. V lost 6 bases and J lost 1, with 9 bases in between. Germline V lookup: CDR1 GTSNPN, CDR2 SVGIG (reference sequence). The chain's CDR3 is CACGTPNTEAFF. The DNA of the CDR3 is TGTGCCTGTGGGACACCGAACACTGAAGCTTTCTTT.

V and J are TRBV5-5 and TRBJ1-2; a weak D match, TRBD1 (5 bases). The germline V gene encodes CDR1 SGHKS and CDR2 YYEKEE (reference sequence). There are 15 residues in the CDR3. The germline V and J ends were trimmed by 0 bases and 3 bases, with 12 bases remaining between them. The CDR3 here is CASSLDVTGDYGYTF. The CDR3 DNA reads TGTGCCAGCAGCTTGGATGTTACAGGCGACTATGGCTACACCTTC.

In regard to this clone: The junction shows a germline mismatch at one end, possibly a read error. This sequence joins TRBV2 and TRBJ2-7, with a possible D match to TRBD1 (5 bases). Germline V gives CDR1 SNHLY, CDR2 FYNNEI. The CDR3 sequence is 12 residues long. CDR3 protein: CASREDRSEQYF. CDR3 DNA sequence: TGTGCCAGCAGGGAAGACAGAAGCGAGCAGTACTTC.

This chain joins TRBV5-6 and TRBJ2-2; TRBD1 matches 11 bases. Germline V lookup: CDR1 SGHDT, CDR2 YYEEEE. The CDR3 sequence is 16 residues long. V dropped 0 bases and J dropped 4; count of bases not matched to a gene: 2. In nucleotides, the CDR3 is TGTGCCAGCAGCTTGGGGGACAGGGGGGCCACCGGGGAGCTGTTTTTT. This codes for CASSLGDRGATGELFF.

Of note for this clone: This sample includes further DNA sequences coding for the same CDR3. V and J are TRBV19 and TRBJ1-3, with 7 bases fitting TRBD1. This CDR3 is built from 14 residues. V was clipped by 4 bases and J by 2 bases; unmatched bases: 2. The germline V gene has CDR1 LNHDA and CDR2 SQIVND (reference sequence). In DNA form, the CDR3 reads TGTGCCAGTAGTACCACAGGGGCTGGAAACACCATATATTTT. Protein: CASSTTGAGNTIYF.

This chain links TRBV2 with TRBJ2-7; the match to TRBD2 covers 10 bases. V trimming: 8 bases; J trimming: 2 bases; junction bases outside the gene matches: 9. Germline CDR1 and CDR2: SNHLY and FYNNEI. The CDR3 has 15 residues. CDR3 bases: TGTGCCAGCGATAGCGGGGGGTCTCCTCCCTACGAGCAGTACTTC. As protein: CASDSGGSPPYEQYF.

This sequence joins TRBV15 and TRBJ1-2; D not resolved. CDR1 is LNHNV and CDR2 is YYDKDF in the germline V gene (reference sequence). The V and J ends lost 0 bases and 3 bases respectively, with 11 bases between them. The CDR3 covers 15 residues. CDR3 protein: CATSRDPGVYYGYTF. DNA for the CDR3: TGTGCCACCAGCAGAGATCCAGGCGTATACTATGGCTACACCTTC. Filled out from reference TRBV15 and TRBJ1-2, the complete variable domain reads DAMVIQNPRYQVTQFGKPVTLSCSQTLNHNVMYWYQQKSSQAPKLLFHYYDKDFNNEADTPDNFQSRRPNTSFCFLDIRSPGLGDTAMYLCATSRDPGVYYGYTFGSGTRLTVV.

The J gene is TRBJ2-1, the V gene TRBV7-9; 7 bases are a match to TRBD1. The CDR3 contains 15 residues. Per the germline V gene, CDR1 is SEHNR and CDR2 is FQNEAQ (reference sequence). Trimming cost V 1 base and J 6 bases; bases outside gene matches: 6. CDR3 protein: CASSLGLGQFNEQFF. DNA for the CDR3: TGTGCCAGCAGCTTAGGGTTGGGACAGTTCAATGAGCAGTTCTTC.

V and J are TRBV3-1 (or the pseudogene TRBV3-2) and TRBJ2-1; 11 nucleotides match TRBD2. In germline, CDR1 is LGHDT, CDR2 YNNKEL (reference sequence). V dropped 5 bases and J dropped 0; count of bases not matched to a gene: 15. This CDR3 spans 20 amino acids. The DNA of the CDR3 is TGTGCCAGCAGCATGCCGCTACTAGCGGGGGCCTTAAGCTCCTACAATGAGCAGTTCTTC. This codes for CASSMPLLAGALSSYNEQFF.

This clone has a single count. V gene TRBV2 combines with J gene TRBJ2-2; D might be TRBD2 (5 bases). Germline V gene sequence: CDR1 SNHLY, CDR2 FYNNEI. The CDR3 totals 14 residues. Trimming took 7 bases from V and 4 from J, leaving 13 bases between them. In nucleotides, the CDR3 is TGTGCCAGCATAGGCCAGGACTCCACCGGGGAGCTGTTTTTT. Protein: CASIGQDSTGELFF.

The chain has TRBV21-1 and TRBJ2-4; TRBD1, the D gene given by the table, was not confirmed from the DNA. TRBV21-1 is deemed a pseudogene. This CDR3 has 17 amino acids. The DNA for the CDR3 is TGTGCCAGCAGCAAATCCGAGACAGGGTCAGCCAAAAACATTCAGTACTTC. Protein sequence: CASSKSETGSAKNIQYF.

V usage is TRBV27 and J usage is TRBJ1-6, with D hard to call. Trimming took off 8 bases at V and 5 bases at J, with 7 bases between the two ends. In germline, CDR1 is MNHEY, CDR2 SMNVEV (reference sequence). The CDR3 contains 12 residues. The CDR3 DNA follows: TGTGCCAGCGGGCAAAATAATTCACCCCTCCACTTT. Encoded protein: CASGQNNSPLHF.

The chain has TRBV5-4 and TRBJ1-2; D gene uncertain. Germline loops: CDR1 SGHNT, CDR2 YYREEE (reference sequence). The CDR3 loop spans 16 amino acids. Trimming took 4 bases from V and 4 from J, leaving 20 bases between them. The CDR3 nucleotides read TGTGCCAGCAGCCCGACCCCCAGCGGGCTCATCTATGGCTACACCTTC. Translating gives CASSPTPSGLIYGYTF.

The rearrangement joins TRBV7-2 to TRBJ1-5; 7 bases fit TRBD1. The CDR3 has 15 amino acids. V was pared by 2 bases and J by 6 bases, with 7 bases of the junction left unmatched. Per germline, CDR1 SGHTA and CDR2 FQGNSA. The CDR3 coding sequence is TGTGCCAGCAGCTTATGGGCAGGGGGTGGTCAGCCCCAGCATTTT. This gives the protein CASSLWAGGGQPQHF.

On this clone: Other DNA sequences in the same sample also yield this CDR3. V usage is TRBV7-9 and J usage is TRBJ1-2; tentative D call: TRBD1 (5 bases). Germline lookup yields CDR1 SEHNR and CDR2 FQNEAQ (reference sequence). The ends were cut back, 2 bases at V and 7 bases at J, with 8 bases in the middle. This CDR3 is 12 amino acids long. CDR3 in amino acids: CASSLQGAGYTF. The CDR3 region has the DNA TGTGCCAGCAGCTTACAGGGTGCTGGCTACACCTTC.

This clone was seen just once. The chain combines TRBV3-1 (or the pseudogene TRBV3-2) with TRBJ1-6; a weak D match, TRBD1 (5 bases). This CDR3 has 14 residues. Germline V gene sequence: CDR1 LGHDT, CDR2 YNNKEL (reference sequence). CDR3 amino acids: CASGEHGLGSPLHF. CDR3 DNA sequence: TGTGCGTCGGGGGAACATGGATTAGGGTCACCCCTCCACTTT.

The genes are TRBV10-3 and TRBJ2-2; 9 bases line up with TRBD1. Germline CDR1 reads ENHRY; CDR2 reads SYGVKD. V lost 8 bases to trimming and J lost 4 bases; unmatched junction nucleotides: 14. CDR3 size: 17 residues. The CDR3 DNA is TGTGCCATCTCCGCACAGACAGGGGGATTTGGCACCGGGGAGCTGTTTTTT. This sequence encodes CAISAQTGGFGTGELFF.

V usage is TRBV19 and J usage is TRBJ2-7; TRBD1 agrees at 7 bases. CDR1 is LNHDA, CDR2 SQIVND, per germline (reference sequence). With V trimmed by 0 bases and J by 2 bases, 4 bases remained unmatched. This CDR3 spans 15 amino acids. CDR3: CASSIDRGQTYEQYF. For the CDR3, the DNA is TGTGCCAGTAGTATAGACCGGGGACAGACCTACGAGCAGTACTTC. Full variable domain (outside the CDR3, taken from reference TRBV19 and TRBJ2-7): DGGITQSPKYLFRKEGQNVTLSCEQNLNHDAMYWYRQDPGQGLRLIYYSQIVNDFQKGDIAEGYSVSREKKESFPLTVTSAQKNPTAFYLCASSIDRGQTYEQYFGPGTRLTVT.

This clone was counted a few times. This CDR3 reads CAISDPTGSYNEQFF. CDR3 bases: TGTGCCATCAGTGACCCGACAGGGTCCTACAATGAGCAGTTCTTC. The chain recombines TRBV10-3 with TRBJ2-1, with 7 bases aligning to TRBD1. This CDR3 comprises 15 residues. From germline, CDR1 is ENHRY and CDR2 SYGVKD. Unmatched junction bases numbered 3, after V lost 3 bases and J lost 1 base.

This chain uses TRBV9 with TRBJ2-2; the D is unclear. The germline gives CDR1 SGDLS, CDR2 YYNGEE. The ends were cut back, 7 bases at V and 2 bases at J, with 6 bases in the middle. This CDR3 has 12 residues. The CDR3 coding sequence is TGTGCCAGCTCCCTTAACACCGGGGAGCTGTTTTTT. Protein sequence: CASSLNTGELFF.

The rearrangement uses TRBV9 and TRBJ2-3; TRBD2 is a possible D gene (6 bases). Germline CDR1 reads SGDLS; CDR2 reads YYNGEE. CDR3 length equals 16 residues. V was clipped by 3 bases and J by 2 bases, with 16 bases between them. The CDR3 nucleotides read TGTGCCAGCAGCGCCGAGTCGGGGGAAATCACAGATACGCAGTATTTT. It codes for CASSAESGEITDTQYF.

This chain uses TRBV28 with TRBJ1-6; TRBD1 aligns across 9 bases. Germline trimming cut 4 bases from V and 3 bases from J; bases unmatched to any gene: 4. Germline V gene lookup returns CDR1 MDHEN and CDR2 SYDVKM. The CDR3 extends over 16 amino acids. The CDR3 sequence is CASSSWGQGYNSPLHF. CDR3 DNA sequence: TGTGCCAGCAGTTCCTGGGGACAGGGCTATAATTCACCCCTCCACTTT.

DNA for the CDR3: TGTGCCAGCAGCGTAGCCGGGGAATTAGGCTCACCCCTCCACTTT. Its protein product is CASSVAGELGSPLHF. The chain recombines TRBV9 with TRBJ1-6; no firm D call. The CDR3 sequence is 15 residues long. The V gene lost 0 bases and the J gene lost 10 bases, with 14 bases spanning the gap. Germline assignment: CDR1 SGDLS and CDR2 YYNGEE.

CDR3 in amino acids: CASSYSARVTGNTIYF. DNA of the CDR3: TGTGCCAGCAGTTACTCAGCCCGGGTCACTGGAAACACCATATATTTT. This chain connects TRBV6-5 to TRBJ1-3, with D unclear. This CDR3 contains 16 residues. Germline V CDR1 and CDR2: MNHEY, SVGAGI. V gave up 0 bases and J gave up 2 bases, with 11 bases separating them.

The sample holds a few counts of this clone. The chain couples TRBV24-1 to TRBJ2-5, with 12 bases lining up with TRBD2. CDR1 KGHDR and CDR2 SFDVKD come from the germline V gene. V lost 1 base and J lost 5; bases outside the gene matches: 4. The CDR3 has 16 residues. Written as DNA, the CDR3 is TGTGCCACCAGTGATTTAACTGGACTAGCGGGGGAGACCCAGTACTTC. As protein: CATSDLTGLAGETQYF.

V usage is TRBV3-1 (or the pseudogene TRBV3-2) and J usage is TRBJ2-2; no clear D. Trimming left V 8 bases short and J 4 bases short, with 8 bases between. The CDR3 spans 12 residues. Germline CDR1 LGHDT, CDR2 YNNKEL (reference sequence). CDR3 residues: CASGLLTGELFF. CDR3 nucleotides: TGTGCCAGCGGCCTTCTCACCGGGGAGCTGTTTTTT.

The chain recombines TRBV2 with TRBJ2-7; TRBD1 matches at 10 bases. This CDR3 is 13 amino acids long. V gave up 6 bases and J gave up 2 bases; unmatched junction bases: 1. CDR1 and CDR2 from the germline V gene are SNHLY and FYNNEI. The DNA for the CDR3 is TGTGCCAGCAGCGGGACAGGGGCCTACGAGCAGTACTTC. Its translation: CASSGTGAYEQYF.

This clone was detected a few times. V is TRBV12-3 or TRBV12-4 and J is TRBJ1-2; TRBD1 might be the D (5 bases). V shed 7 bases and J shed 6 bases, with 15 bases lying between them. The CDR3 has 13 residues. The CDR3 nucleotides are TGTGCCAGCAACCGGGGGAGCAGTCATGGCTACACCTTC. It translates to CASNRGSSHGYTF.

J is TRBJ2-5 and V is TRBV2; TRBD1 agrees at 7 bases. V shed 7 bases and J 2 bases; nucleotides not matched to a gene: 4. The CDR3 has 13 amino acids. Germline CDR1 is SNHLY and CDR2 is FYNNEI. This CDR3 is CASTRDRQETQYF. CDR3 nucleotide sequence: TGTGCCAGCACCCGGGACAGACAAGAGACCCAGTACTTC.

This clone occurred many times. The rearrangement joins TRBV7-2 to TRBJ2-7, with 11 nucleotides matching TRBD2. The ends lost 2 bases at V and 3 bases at J; junction bases unmatched: 0. From germline, CDR1 is SGHTA and CDR2 FQGNSA. There are 14 residues in the CDR3. CDR3: CASSLLAGGYEQYF. As DNA, the CDR3 is TGTGCCAGCAGCTTACTAGCGGGGGGCTACGAGCAGTACTTC.